One sample yielded the 10 T cell receptor beta chains listed below, sequenced in a study of T-cell memory formation after mild COVID-19. TCRdb re-called the 5' RACE reads with MiXCR, one entry per CDR3 protein. The table records about 430,000 distinct CDR3 sequences, roughly 18% of them present only once. Sequenced material: PBMCs or a T cell subset sorted from them (not recorded which). The receptors shown here come from a young man who had mild COVID-19 (a few samples of this study predate the infection). Cell type and time point are not known.

This clonotype was observed a handful of times. V gene TRBV7-9 combines with J gene TRBJ1-2, with D uncertain. Germline assignment: CDR1 SEHNR and CDR2 FQNEAQ (reference sequence). The V end was cut by 1 base, the J end by 4 bases, with 7 bases between. The CDR3 consists of 13 residues. As DNA, the CDR3 is TGTGCCAGCAGCTTAGTCAGGTCCTATGGCTACACCTTC. Its translation is CASSLVRSYGYTF.

The chain employs TRBV28 and TRBJ2-7, with 7 bases matching TRBD1. Losses at the gene ends were 5 bases for V and 7 bases for J; bases not matched to a gene: 8. This CDR3 comprises 13 residues. Germline loops: CDR1 MDHEN, CDR2 SYDVKM. CDR3 bases: TGTGCCAGCAGTCCACCACAGGGGAGAGAGCAGTACGTC. Encoded protein: CASSPPQGREQYV.

The gene calls are TRBV7-9 and TRBJ1-2, with D possibly matching TRBD1 (6 bases). The ends were cut back, 2 bases at V and 6 bases at J, with 13 bases in the middle. This CDR3 has 14 residues. The V gene's germline CDR1 is SEHNR and CDR2 FQNEAQ (reference sequence). The CDR3 reads CASSLSAGEDGYTF. The CDR3 DNA reads TGTGCCAGCAGCTTAAGCGCAGGGGAGGATGGCTACACCTTC.

This clonotype was counted between two and nine times. V is TRBV10-3 and J is TRBJ1-2; 9 bases map to TRBD1. The CDR3 runs to 16 residues. CDR1 ENHRY and CDR2 SYGVKD come from the germline V gene. V dropped 8 bases and J dropped 2; count of bases not matched to a gene: 12. CDR3 loop: CAIRYRGRRGNYGYTF. In DNA, the CDR3 is TGTGCCATCCGATACAGGGGGCGTCGGGGAAACTATGGCTACACCTTC.

This clonotype was counted at least ten times. The rearrangement joins TRBV7-2 to TRBJ2-3, with no clear D. The CDR3 covers 17 residues. Trimming pared 5 bases from V and 2 bases from J, leaving 20 bases between. Germline lookup yields CDR1 SGHTA and CDR2 FQGNSA. The CDR3 DNA reads as TGTGCCAGCAGCCTGCAGCTTTTGGGCGGTCTCACAGATACGCAGTATTTT. Its protein product is CASSLQLLGGLTDTQYF.

This clonotype has more than one count but fewer than ten. The V and J genes are TRBV4-3 and TRBJ2-6, with 9 positions matching TRBD1. Germline CDR1 and CDR2: LGHNA and YSLEER. This CDR3 comprises 19 residues. V gave up 5 bases and J gave up 4 bases; unmatched junction bases: 15. In DNA, the CDR3 is TGCGCCAGCAGCTACGGACCGGGACAGGGAACTTCCGGGGCCAACGTCCTGACTTTC. Amino acid sequence: CASSYGPGQGTSGANVLTF.

The V call is TRBV5-6, the J call TRBJ2-2; 7 bases are shared with TRBD1. The germline V gene has CDR1 SGHDT and CDR2 YYEEEE. With V trimmed by 4 bases and J by 4 bases, 10 bases remained unmatched. CDR3 length equals 16 residues. CDR3 bases: TGTGCCAGCAGCACTCACCAACAGGGGACCACCGGGGAGCTGTTTTTT. Its protein is CASSTHQQGTTGELFF. Using reference TRBV5-6 and TRBJ2-2 for the parts outside the CDR3, the full variable domain is DAGVTQSPTHLIKTRGQQVTLRCSPKSGHDTVSWYQQALGQGPQFIFQYYEEEERQRGNFPDRFSGHQFPNYSSELNVNALLLGDSALYLCASSTHQQGTTGELFFGEGSRLTVL.

In this sample, this clonotype turned up a few times. The J gene is TRBJ2-3, the V gene TRBV29-1; D may be TRBD1 (6 bases). Germline V gene data show CDR1 as SQVTM and CDR2 as ANQGSEA. The length of the CDR3 is 13 residues. V dropped 3 bases and J dropped 2 bases, with 9 bases sitting between them. CDR3 nucleotides: TGCAGCGTTGAGGGACAATACACAGATACGCAGTATTTT. Translated: CSVEGQYTDTQYF.

The V and J genes are TRBV2 and TRBJ2-2; no clear D gene. The CDR3 has 15 residues. With 0 bases removed from V and 7 bases from J, the gap between germline ends came to 12 bases. Germline lookup yields CDR1 SNHLY and CDR2 FYNNEI. CDR3 nucleotide sequence: TGTGCCAGCAGTGAAGCCAGACCGGCCTTCGGGGAGCTGTTTTTT. Its protein is CASSEARPAFGELFF.

In this sample, this clonotype turned up many times. The rearrangement joins TRBV7-6 to TRBJ1-1; D call uncertain. V lost 8 bases and J 1 base, leaving 11 bases between the germline ends. From germline, CDR1 is SGHVS and CDR2 FNYEAQ. This CDR3 contains 13 residues. The CDR3 here is CASRGPTNTEAFF. The CDR3 DNA follows: TGTGCCAGCCGCGGGCCTACGAACACTGAAGCTTTCTTT.